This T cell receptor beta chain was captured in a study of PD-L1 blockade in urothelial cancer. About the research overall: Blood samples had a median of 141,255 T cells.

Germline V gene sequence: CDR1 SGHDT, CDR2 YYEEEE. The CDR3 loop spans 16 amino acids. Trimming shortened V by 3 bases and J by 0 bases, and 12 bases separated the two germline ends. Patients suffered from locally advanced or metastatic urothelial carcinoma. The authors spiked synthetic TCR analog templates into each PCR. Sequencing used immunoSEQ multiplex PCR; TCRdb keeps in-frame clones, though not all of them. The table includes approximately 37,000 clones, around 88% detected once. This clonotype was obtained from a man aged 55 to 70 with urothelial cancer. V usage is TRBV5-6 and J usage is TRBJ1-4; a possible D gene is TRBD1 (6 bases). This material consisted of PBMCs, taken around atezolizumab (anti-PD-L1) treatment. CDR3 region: CASSSGQAATNEKLFF. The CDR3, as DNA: TGTGCCAGCAGCTCGGGACAAGCTGCAACTAATGAAAAACTGTTTTTT. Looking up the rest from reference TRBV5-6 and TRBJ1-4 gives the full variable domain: DAGVTQSPTHLIKTRGQQVTLRCSPKSGHDTVSWYQQALGQGPQFIFQYYEEEERQRGNFPDRFSGHQFPNYSSELNVNALLLGDSALYLCASSSGQAATNEKLFFGSGTQLSVL.